This TCR beta chain originates from a study of blood T cell repertoires in COVID-19. Study summary: The United States, Italy and Spain supplied acute and convalescent COVID-19 samples.

Cohort 3 donors were reported recovered after two negative PCRs, clearance, or symptom resolution. Study processing details: Amplification with reference gene primers provided the estimates of nucleated cell counts. Clones were sequenced by immunoSEQ multiplex PCR, and TCRdb holds only the in-frame ones, with some missing. V, J and clone size are those of that table, while D and trimming were read from the DNA. The table has around 330,000 clones, around 90% seen once. This CDR3 contains 16 residues. Germline CDR1 reads LGHNA; CDR2 reads YNFKEQ. The V segment lost 0 bases and the J segment 5 bases; nucleotides outside the gene matches: 5.

The rearrangement links TRBV4-2 to TRBJ2-1, with 9 bases identical to TRBD2. The sequenced material came from PBMCs or T cells enriched from blood (not recorded which). The sequence was collected from a man in his sixties who had recovered from COVID-19. Here the CDR3 reads CASSQDRVAGDNEQFF. The CDR3 region has the DNA TGTGCCAGCAGCCAAGATCGGGTAGCGGGAGACAATGAGCAGTTCTTC.